What follows are 28 T cell receptor beta chains derived from one specimen sequenced in a study of somatic mutations in cytotoxic T cells in rheumatoid arthritis. The table came from immunoSEQ multiplex PCR; TCRdb's copy has only in-frame clones and leaves some out. Found here are around 20,000 clones, roughly four fifths of them singletons; the top ten hold roughly 11%. The sequenced sample consisted of CD8+ T cells sorted from blood. These receptors came from a man aged 18 to 35 with rheumatoid arthritis.

The chain has TRBV9 and TRBJ2-6; possible D gene TRBD2, 6 bases. Germline loops: CDR1 SGDLS, CDR2 YYNGEE. Trimming removed 3 bases at V and 0 bases at J, with 16 bases between. CDR3 length: 18 residues. The CDR3 sequence is CASSASGTPGSGANVLTF. The CDR3 coding sequence is TGTGCCAGCAGCGCATCCGGGACTCCCGGCTCTGGGGCCAACGTCCTGACTTTC.

The rearrangement uses TRBV7-9 and TRBJ1-6; D not certain. Per germline, CDR1 SEHNR and CDR2 FQNEAQ (reference sequence). V lost 1 base and J 0 bases, leaving 10 bases between the germline ends. This CDR3 is 17 amino acids long. CDR3 sequence: CASSLDSESSYNSPLHF. In nucleotides, the CDR3 is TGTGCCAGCAGCTTAGACAGCGAAAGCTCCTATAATTCACCCCTCCACTTT.

The chain joins TRBV18 to TRBJ2-7, with D possibly matching TRBD1 (6 bases). Per germline, CDR1 KGHSH and CDR2 LQKENI. V gave up 4 bases and J gave up 3 bases, with 25 bases separating them. This CDR3 is 18 amino acids long. The CDR3 DNA reads TGTGCCAGCTCACGAAAGCAAGGGGCGAGGACAGCTAACTACGAGCAGTACTTC. Protein product: CASSRKQGARTANYEQYF.

The V call is TRBV4-1, the J call TRBJ2-7; maybe TRBD2 (5 bases). The germline V gene has CDR1 MGHRA and CDR2 YSYEKL. The V end lost 0 bases, the J end lost 2 bases, and 11 bases lay between the germline ends. This CDR3 has 15 residues. The CDR3 spells CASSQDIREPYEQYF. The CDR3 nucleotides are TGCGCCAGCAGCCAAGATATTAGGGAGCCCTACGAGCAGTACTTC.

The chain has TRBV6-1 and TRBJ2-5, with TRBD2 as a possible D gene (6 bases). Trimming removed 2 bases from V and 5 bases from J, with 12 bases in between. Germline V lookup: CDR1 MNHNS, CDR2 SASEGT. This CDR3 spans 14 amino acids. CDR3: CASSERWSGETQYF. CDR3 DNA sequence: TGTGCCAGCAGTGAAAGGTGGAGCGGGGAGACCCAGTACTTC.

This clone was found once. V is TRBV7-3 and J is TRBJ2-2; unclear D gene. The CDR3 is 16 residues long. V was trimmed by 4 bases and J by 1 base, leaving 13 bases between them. Looked up from germline, CDR1 is SGHTA and CDR2 is FQGTGA. CDR3 coding DNA: TGTGCCAGCAGCTCCAAAGCTGGTTTGAACACCGGGGAGCTGTTTTTT. Translated, it gives CASSSKAGLNTGELFF.

The chain recombines TRBV11-3 with TRBJ2-3, with D maybe TRBD1 (5 bases). Germline loops: CDR1 SGHNT, CDR2 YENEEA. Trimming left V 2 bases short and J 0 bases short, with 15 bases between. The CDR3 runs 17 residues. CDR3 loop: CASSLSLGAPSTDTQYF. In nucleotides, the CDR3 is TGTGCCAGCAGCTTATCGCTAGGGGCTCCTAGCACAGATACGCAGTATTTT.

The chain carries TRBV28 and TRBJ2-1; 7 bases map to TRBD2. With V trimmed by 7 bases and J by 3 bases, 15 bases remained unmatched. In germline, CDR1 is MDHEN, CDR2 SYDVKM. The CDR3 is 17 residues long. CDR3 sequence (DNA): TGTGCCAGCACTTTTCCCCTCGGCGGGGGTAGCTACAATGAGCAGTTCTTC. This translates into CASTFPLGGGSYNEQFF.

The J gene is TRBJ2-7, the V gene TRBV30, with D hard to call. With 7 bases removed from V and 2 bases from J, the gap between germline ends came to 15 bases. This CDR3 is 13 amino acids long. Germline lookup yields CDR1 GTSNPN and CDR2 SVGIG (reference sequence). CDR3 DNA: TGTGCCTTCCGCACATGGGCAACCTACGAGCAGTACTTC. It is translated as CAFRTWATYEQYF.

This chain uses TRBV2 with TRBJ1-2; possible D gene TRBD1, 6 bases. With 6 bases removed from V and 4 bases from J, the gap between germline ends came to 15 bases. The CDR3 covers 14 residues. Germline CDR1 and CDR2: SNHLY and FYNNEI. The CDR3 region is CASRSTGYLYGYTF. CDR3 in DNA: TGTGCCAGCAGGTCCACAGGGTACCTCTATGGCTACACCTTC.

The J gene is TRBJ2-7, the V gene TRBV6-6; D call uncertain. The CDR3 loop spans 14 amino acids. V dropped 0 bases and J dropped 4 bases, with 10 bases sitting between them. Germline lookup yields CDR1 MNHNY and CDR2 SVGAGI (reference sequence). The CDR3 coding sequence is TGTGCCAGCAGTTACTCCGCCGAAACTTACGAGCAGTACTTC. The encoded protein is CASSYSAETYEQYF.

J is TRBJ2-3 and V is TRBV28; a weak D match, TRBD2 (6 bases). The CDR3 is 15 residues long. Germline V gene lookup returns CDR1 MDHEN and CDR2 SYDVKM. The V end was cut by 6 bases, the J end by 2 bases, with 15 bases between. CDR3 sequence (DNA): TGTGCCAGCAGCCAGCACCGGGACTCCACAGATACGCAGTATTTT. This encodes CASSQHRDSTDTQYF.

The sample holds one count of this clone. This chain connects TRBV9 to TRBJ1-4; 7 bases are shared with TRBD1. The germline V gene has CDR1 SGDLS and CDR2 YYNGEE. The V segment lost 4 bases and the J segment 5 bases; nucleotides outside the gene matches: 5. The CDR3 is 14 residues long. CDR3 sequence: CASSPSGGNEKLFF. As DNA, the CDR3 is TGTGCCAGCAGCCCCTCAGGGGGAAATGAAAAACTGTTTTTT.

This chain joins TRBV19 and TRBJ1-1; 10 nucleotides agree with TRBD1. Germline values: CDR1 LNHDA, CDR2 SQIVND (reference sequence). Trimming removed 8 bases from V and 8 bases from J; junction bases left unmatched: 8. This CDR3 is 13 amino acids long. The CDR3 nucleotides read TGTGCCAGTTTTCAGGGGACAGGGGCCGAAGCTTTCTTT. Protein product: CASFQGTGAEAFF.

The rearrangement links TRBV7-6 to TRBJ1-3; D perhaps matches TRBD1 (5 bases). Germline V gives CDR1 SGHVS, CDR2 FNYEAQ. Trimming removed 5 bases from V and 3 bases from J, with 14 bases in between. The CDR3 has 15 residues. In DNA, the CDR3 is TGTGCCAGCAGCCAAACCCGGGGGTTTGGAAACACCATATATTTT. As protein: CASSQTRGFGNTIYF.

The CDR3 bases are TGTGCCAGTAGCGGACTTTGGATGGTTGGACAGGGTGCCTACAATGAGCAGTTCTTC. This codes for CASSGLWMVGQGAYNEQFF. The rearrangement joins TRBV19 to TRBJ2-1; 8 bases match TRBD1. CDR3 length equals 19 residues. V dropped 6 bases and J dropped 2; count of bases not matched to a gene: 18. Germline values: CDR1 LNHDA, CDR2 SQIVND (reference sequence).

J is TRBJ1-2 and V is TRBV27; no clear D gene. The CDR3 loop spans 14 amino acids. Trimming shortened V by 3 bases and J by 4 bases, and 12 bases separated the two germline ends. Germline V gene data show CDR1 as MNHEY and CDR2 as SMNVEV (reference sequence). The CDR3 DNA sequence: TGTGCCAGCAGTTTGCGAGGGATTATCTATGGCTACACCTTC. Its translation is CASSLRGIIYGYTF.

This clone was counted between two and nine times. The V call is TRBV28, the J call TRBJ1-1; TRBD1 matches at 7 bases. The length of the CDR3 is 13 residues. The germline CDR1 and CDR2 sequences are MDHEN and SYDVKM. Trimming at V came to 3 bases and at J to 4 bases, leaving 2 bases not matched to a gene. The CDR3 here is CASSFPGGTEAFF. The CDR3 DNA reads TGTGCCAGCAGTTTTCCAGGGGGCACTGAAGCTTTCTTT.

CDR3 nucleotides: TGTGCCAGCACCACGGGGGGGCAGCCCCAGCATTTT. Its translation: CASTTGGQPQHF. The chain carries TRBV7-2 and TRBJ1-5; TRBD1 might be the D (5 bases). CDR1 is SGHTA, CDR2 FQGNSA, per germline. The CDR3 has 12 amino acids. V was cut by 7 bases and J by 7 bases, with 11 bases left in between.

This clone was counted a single time. The chain is built from TRBV29-1 and TRBJ1-2, with a tentative D call TRBD1 (6 bases). Germline lookup yields CDR1 SQVTM and CDR2 ANQGSEA. V lost 0 bases, J lost 4 bases, and 30 bases lay in between. The CDR3 is 20 amino acids. This CDR3 reads CSVEEISGAGSLTPGYGYTF. The CDR3 DNA is TGCAGCGTTGAAGAAATATCGGGGGCGGGATCCCTTACACCCGGCTATGGCTACACCTTC.

V usage is TRBV18 and J usage is TRBJ1-4; 8 bases match TRBD1. The CDR3 has 16 amino acids. CDR1 KGHSH and CDR2 LQKENI come from the germline V gene. The V and J ends lost 0 bases and 7 bases, in that order; junction bases with no gene match: 7. Written as DNA, the CDR3 is TGTGCCAGCTCACCACCTCTGACAGGGGTATTTGAAAAACTGTTTTTT. It translates to CASSPPLTGVFEKLFF. Full variable domain (outside the CDR3, taken from reference TRBV18 and TRBJ1-4): NAGVMQNPRHLVRRRGQEARLRCSPMKGHSHVYWYRQLPEEGLKFMVYLQKENIIDESGMPKERFSAEFPKEGPSILRIQQVVRGDSAAYFCASSPPLTGVFEKLFFGSGTQLSVL.

The V gene is TRBV5-4, the J gene TRBJ2-7; TRBD1 agrees at 9 bases. The CDR3 runs 13 residues. The ends lost 4 bases at V and 2 bases at J; junction bases unmatched: 1. CDR1 and CDR2 (germline): SGHNT, YYREEE (reference sequence). This chain's CDR3 is CASSRQGAYEQYF. In DNA, the CDR3 is TGTGCCAGCAGCCGACAGGGGGCCTACGAGCAGTACTTC.

The chain has TRBV14 and TRBJ2-1; D is ambiguous. CDR1 SGHDN and CDR2 FVKESK come from the germline V gene. The CDR3 sequence is 15 residues long. The germline V and J ends were trimmed by 0 bases and 2 bases, with 8 bases remaining between them. CDR3 nucleotides: TGTGCCAGCAGCCAAGATCTTGGAGCCTACAATGAGCAGTTCTTC. Translated, it gives CASSQDLGAYNEQFF. Variable domain in full (rest from reference TRBV14 and TRBJ2-1): EAGVTQFPSHSVIEKGQTVTLRCDPISGHDNLYWYRRVMGKEIKFLLHFVKESKQDESGMPNNRFLAERTGGTYSTLKVQPAELEDSGVYFCASSQDLGAYNEQFFGPGTRLTVL.

The chain links TRBV6-4 to TRBJ2-1; 7 nucleotides match TRBD2. The J segment lost 8 bases and the V segment lost 5 bases, leaving 12 bases of the junction unmatched. CDR1 is MRHNA and CDR2 is SNTAGT in the germline V gene. CDR3 length equals 15 residues. CDR3: CASSPAGLATDEQFF. Here the CDR3 DNA reads TGTGCCAGCAGTCCAGCGGGGTTGGCTACAGATGAGCAGTTCTTC.

The J gene is TRBJ1-2, the V gene TRBV19, with 8 bases fitting TRBD1. CDR1 is LNHDA and CDR2 is SQIVND in the germline V gene (reference sequence). The length of the CDR3 is 15 residues. V was pared by 6 bases and J by 7 bases, with 13 bases of the junction left unmatched. Here the CDR3 DNA reads TGTGCCAGTAGCACAACACGACAGGGGAGTCGTGGCTACACCTTC. The encoded protein is CASSTTRQGSRGYTF.

V and J are TRBV7-8 and TRBJ2-5, with D possibly called TRBD1 or TRBD2 (7 bases each). This CDR3 has 16 amino acids. The germline V and J ends were trimmed by 4 bases and 5 bases, with 20 bases remaining between them. The germline V gene has CDR1 SGHVS and CDR2 FQNEAQ. The CDR3 region is CASSSPFQGGWETQYF. The CDR3, as DNA: TGTGCCAGCAGCTCCCCTTTTCAGGGGGGGTGGGAGACCCAGTACTTC.

This rearrangement joins TRBV10-3 to TRBJ2-7; the match to TRBD2 covers 9 bases. Germline CDR1 and CDR2: ENHRY and SYGVKD. The CDR3 has 17 amino acids. J was trimmed by 0 bases and V by 3 bases; bases with no gene match: 9. The CDR3 nucleotides read TGTGCCATCAGTGAATTTCGGGCGGGGGGGAACTCCTACGAGCAGTACTTC. It is translated as CAISEFRAGGNSYEQYF.

The chain links TRBV4-1 to TRBJ2-1; 7 positions agree with TRBD2. V was pared by 3 bases and J by 4 bases, with 12 bases of the junction left unmatched. Germline CDR1 is MGHRA and CDR2 is YSYEKL. The CDR3 totals 17 residues. The CDR3 loop reads CASSHSGTSQVYNEQFF. CDR3 coding DNA: TGCGCCAGCAGCCACAGCGGGACCTCTCAAGTATACAATGAGCAGTTCTTC.